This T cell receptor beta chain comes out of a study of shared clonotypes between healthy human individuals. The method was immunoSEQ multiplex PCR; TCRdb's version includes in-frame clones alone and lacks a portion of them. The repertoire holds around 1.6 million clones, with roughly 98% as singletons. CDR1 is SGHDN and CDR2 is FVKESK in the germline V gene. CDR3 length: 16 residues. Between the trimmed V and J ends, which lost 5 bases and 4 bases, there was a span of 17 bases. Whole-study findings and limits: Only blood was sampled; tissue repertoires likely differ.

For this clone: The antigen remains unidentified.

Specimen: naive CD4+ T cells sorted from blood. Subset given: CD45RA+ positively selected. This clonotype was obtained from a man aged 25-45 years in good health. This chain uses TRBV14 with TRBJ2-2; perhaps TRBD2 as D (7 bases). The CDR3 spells CASSTQGGRLTGELFF. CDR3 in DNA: TGTGCCAGCAGCACACAGGGCGGGAGACTCACCGGGGAGCTGTTTTTT. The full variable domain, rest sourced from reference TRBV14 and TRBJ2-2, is EAGVTQFPSHSVIEKGQTVTLRCDPISGHDNLYWYRRVMGKEIKFLLHFVKESKQDESGMPNNRFLAERTGGTYSTLKVQPAELEDSGVYFCASSTQGGRLTGELFFGEGSRLTVL.